The clone carrying this T cell receptor (beta chain) showed up many times. Its antigen is still unknown. The record originates from a study of T cells after posttransplantation cyclophosphamide. Study findings and constraints: Skin or GI-infiltrating T cells shared few TRB sequences with blood. Donor CD8+ memory clones often dominated recipient blood repertoires at later times. Recipient CMV seropositivity and CMV reactivation strongly tracked TRB clonality.

Trimming stripped 5 bases from V and 4 bases from J, with 15 bases between. Germline CDR1 and CDR2: LNHDA and SQIVND (reference sequence). The CDR3 consists of 14 residues. Peripheral blood was collected from the related graft donor on the marrow donation day. TCRdb's table, derived via immunoSEQ multiplex PCR, lists solely in-frame clones and lacks some. Recorded here are approximately 39,000 clones, none singletons. Sequencing used PBMCs. This TCR was recovered from a girl aged 10 to 17 in good health, CMV-negative, and a related stem cell transplant donor. The rearrangement links TRBV19 to TRBJ2-7; no reliable D call. Here the CDR3 DNA reads TGTGCCAGTAGTTTATCCCCAGGTCCATACGAGCAGTACTTC. As protein: CASSLSPGPYEQYF.